This TCR beta chain was documented in a study of CD8 T cells in Susac syndrome. Trimming removed 3 bases at V and 5 bases at J, with 22 bases between. Germline V gene sequence: CDR1 DFQATT, CDR2 SNEGSKA (reference sequence). The CDR3 consists of 16 residues. As controls, healthy donors matched for age and sex were used. The CD8+ and CD4+ T cells were negatively isolated, with the TEMRA cells enriched by FACS. Findings of the study overall: The study recognized that its TCR sequencing and HLA analysis covered a relatively small number of individuals.

Regarding this clonotype: The antigen is undetermined.

Random hexamers served to reverse transcribe about 0.5 to 1 ug RNA. Multiplex PCR with immunoSEQ amplified the TCR beta CDR3 across 54 Vbeta and 13 Jbeta. TCRdb re-analysed the immunoSEQ multiplex PCR reads in MiXCR, keeping a single row per CDR3 protein. The sample has approximately 190,000 distinct CDR3 sequences, approximately 93% seen once; the top ten hold 0.095% to 0.12%. The source is a human donor in good health. The specimen sequenced was CD4+ T cells from PBMCs. The chain carries TRBV20-1 and TRBJ2-5; D might be TRBD2 (7 bases). The chain's CDR3 is CSASSRITGGRETQYF. As DNA, the CDR3 is TGCAGTGCTAGTTCCCGAATAACGGGGGGCCGGGAGACCCAGTACTTC.